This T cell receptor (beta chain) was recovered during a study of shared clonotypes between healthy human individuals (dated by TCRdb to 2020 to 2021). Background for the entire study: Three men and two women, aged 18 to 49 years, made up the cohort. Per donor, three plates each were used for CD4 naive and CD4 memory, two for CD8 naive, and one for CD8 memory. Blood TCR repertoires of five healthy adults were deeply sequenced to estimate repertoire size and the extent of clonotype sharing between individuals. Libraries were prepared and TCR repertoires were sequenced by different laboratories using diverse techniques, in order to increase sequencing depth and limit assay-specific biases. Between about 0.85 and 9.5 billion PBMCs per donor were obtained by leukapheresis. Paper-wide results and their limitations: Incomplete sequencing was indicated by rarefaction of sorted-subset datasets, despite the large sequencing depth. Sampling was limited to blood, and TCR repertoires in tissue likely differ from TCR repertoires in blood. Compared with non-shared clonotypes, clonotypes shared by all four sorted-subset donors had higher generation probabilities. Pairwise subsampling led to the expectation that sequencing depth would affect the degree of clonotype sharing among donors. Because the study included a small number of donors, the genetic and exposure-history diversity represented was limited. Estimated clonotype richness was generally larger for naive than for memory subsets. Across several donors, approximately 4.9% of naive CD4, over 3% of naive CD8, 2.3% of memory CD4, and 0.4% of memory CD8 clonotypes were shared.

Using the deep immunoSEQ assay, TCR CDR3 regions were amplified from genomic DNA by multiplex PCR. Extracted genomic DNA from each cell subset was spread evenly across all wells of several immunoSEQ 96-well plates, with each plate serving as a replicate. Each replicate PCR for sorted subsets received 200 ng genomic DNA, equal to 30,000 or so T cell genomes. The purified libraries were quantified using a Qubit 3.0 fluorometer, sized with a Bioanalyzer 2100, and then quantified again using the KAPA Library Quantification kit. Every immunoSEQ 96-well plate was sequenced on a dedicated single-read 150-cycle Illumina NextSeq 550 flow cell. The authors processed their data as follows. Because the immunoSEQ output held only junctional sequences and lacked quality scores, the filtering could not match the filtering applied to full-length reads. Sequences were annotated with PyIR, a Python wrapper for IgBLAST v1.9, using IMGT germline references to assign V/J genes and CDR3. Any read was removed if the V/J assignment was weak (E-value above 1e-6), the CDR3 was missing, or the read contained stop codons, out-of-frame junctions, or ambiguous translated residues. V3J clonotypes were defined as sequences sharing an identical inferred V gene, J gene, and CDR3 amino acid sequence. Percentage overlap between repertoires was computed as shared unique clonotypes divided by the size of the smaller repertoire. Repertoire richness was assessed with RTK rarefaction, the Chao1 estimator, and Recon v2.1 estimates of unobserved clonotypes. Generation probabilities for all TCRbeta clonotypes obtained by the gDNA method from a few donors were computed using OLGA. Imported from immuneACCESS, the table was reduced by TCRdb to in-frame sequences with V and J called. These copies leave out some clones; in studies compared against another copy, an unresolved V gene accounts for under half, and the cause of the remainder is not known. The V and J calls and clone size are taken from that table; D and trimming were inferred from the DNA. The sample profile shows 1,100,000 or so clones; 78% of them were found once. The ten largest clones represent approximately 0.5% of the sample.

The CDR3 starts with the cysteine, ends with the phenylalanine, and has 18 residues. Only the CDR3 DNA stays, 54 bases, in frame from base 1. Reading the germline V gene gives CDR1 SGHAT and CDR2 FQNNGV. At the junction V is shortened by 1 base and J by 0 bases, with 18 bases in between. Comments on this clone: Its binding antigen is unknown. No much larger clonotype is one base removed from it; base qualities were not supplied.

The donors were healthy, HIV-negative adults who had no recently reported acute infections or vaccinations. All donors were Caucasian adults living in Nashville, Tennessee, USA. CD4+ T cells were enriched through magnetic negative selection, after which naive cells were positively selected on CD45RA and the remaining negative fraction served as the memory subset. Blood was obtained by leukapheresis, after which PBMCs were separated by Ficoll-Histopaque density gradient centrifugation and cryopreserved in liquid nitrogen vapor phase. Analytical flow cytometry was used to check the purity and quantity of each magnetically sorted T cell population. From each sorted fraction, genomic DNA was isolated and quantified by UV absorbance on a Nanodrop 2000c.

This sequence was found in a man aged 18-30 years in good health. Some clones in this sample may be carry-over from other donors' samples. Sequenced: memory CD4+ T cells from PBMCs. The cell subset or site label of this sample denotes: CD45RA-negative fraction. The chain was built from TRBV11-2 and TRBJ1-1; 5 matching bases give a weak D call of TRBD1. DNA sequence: TGTGCCAGCAGCTTAGGACAGATCCGCATCCCCATGAACACTGAAGCTTTCTTT. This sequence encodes CASSLGQIRIPMNTEAFF.